This TCR beta chain is drawn from a study of blood T cells in healthy people across ages. The authors ran a second PCR of about 7 to 11 cycles using a sample-barcoded 5' primer and a J-beta primer mix. TCRdb passed the 5' RACE reads through MiXCR, listing each CDR3 protein once. Of 760,000 or so distinct CDR3 sequences in the sample, approximately 25% were seen once. This CDR3 comprises 16 residues. Trimming took off 2 bases at V and 2 bases at J, with 15 bases between the two ends. Germline V gene data show CDR1 as ENHRY and CDR2 as SYGVKD. These data were also reused for a study on T cells of mothers and their children. As that report states: Maternal samples each gave over 8.5 million TCR beta CDR3 reads, and child samples approximately 3 million each. Related and unrelated pairs show TCR recombination output that thymic selection shapes similarly.

This TCR derives from a boy aged 5-17 years in good health. The sequenced sample was blood. The gene calls are TRBV10-3 and TRBJ2-5; TRBD2 might be the D (7 bases). CDR3 protein: CAISEEGGTLQETQYF. CDR3 coding DNA: TGTGCCATCAGTGAGGAGGGGGGGACTCTTCAAGAGACCCAGTACTTC.